The rows below give T cell receptor beta chains drawn from one sample of a study of shared clonotypes between healthy human individuals. Profiled with immunoSEQ multiplex PCR; TCRdb holds only in-frame clones, not every one. The table includes about 1.5 million clones, around 98% detected once. Sequencing was done on a sample of naive CD4+ T cells sorted from blood. Receptors originate from a young man in good health. Both conserved end residues are part of each CDR3. A D gene is named only where the DNA matches it firmly. Clone size is stated in some rows and not others, as once, few, many or a class when expanded.

abundance | d_gene | j_gene | v_gene | CDR3aa | CDR3nt
once | - | TRBJ2-1 | TRBV28 | CASSSLPNEQFF | TGTGCCAGCAGCTCCCTACCTAATGAGCAGTTCTTC
- | - | TRBJ1-4 | TRBV2 | CASRRGAGEKLFF | TGTGCCAGCAGGAGGGGGGCTGGGGAAAAACTGTTTTTT
- | TRBD1 | TRBJ1-2 | TRBV18 | CASSGGQAYGYTF | TGTGCCAGCTCAGGAGGACAGGCCTATGGCTACACCTTC
- | - | TRBJ1-1 | TRBV25-1 | CASSALHEAFF | TGTGCCAGCAGTGCACTACATGAAGCTTTCTTT
- | - | TRBJ2-7 | TRBV19 | CASSTSGNSYEQYF | TGTGCCAGTAGTACCAGCGGAAACTCCTACGAGCAGTACTTC
- | TRBD1 | TRBJ2-7 | TRBV7-9 | CASSYKTTGQRDEQYF | TGTGCCAGCAGCTACAAGACGACAGGGCAGAGGGACGAGCAGTACTTC
- | TRBD1 | TRBJ2-5 | TRBV19 | CASSRTGLTETQYF | TGTGCCAGTAGTAGGACAGGGTTAACGGAGACCCAGTACTTC
- | - | TRBJ1-4 | TRBV29-1 | CSALGTVHEKLFF | TGCAGCGCCCTGGGGACTGTTCATGAAAAACTGTTTTTT
- | - | TRBJ1-3 | TRBV28 | CASSSPTIYF | TGTGCCAGCAGTTCTCCCACCATATATTTT
- | - | TRBJ2-3 | TRBV18 | CASSPPDLKFSDTRDTQYF | TGTGCCAGCTCACCACCCGACCTAAAATTTAGCGATACAAGAGATACGCAGTATTTT
- | TRBD2 | TRBJ2-1 | TRBV6-8 | CASSYEPSGRSSYNEQFF | TGTGCCAGCAGTTACGAGCCTAGCGGGAGAAGCTCCTACAATGAGCAGTTCTTC
- | TRBD2 | TRBJ2-2 | TRBV5-4 | CASSLTSDTTGELFF | TGTGCCAGCAGCCTAACTAGCGACACCACCGGGGAGCTGTTTTTT
- | - | TRBJ2-7 | TRBV2 | CASSDSVLSYEQYF | TGTGCCAGCAGTGACAGCGTTCTTTCCTACGAGCAGTACTTC
- | - | TRBJ2-1 | TRBV28 | CASRSSGVLHNEQFF | TGTGCCAGCAGATCATCAGGGGTTTTGCACAATGAGCAGTTCTTC
- | TRBD2 | TRBJ2-3 | TRBV9 | CASSPNRGLAGGPLTDTQYF | TGTGCCAGCAGCCCAAACAGGGGACTAGCGGGAGGGCCCCTCACAGATACGCAGTATTTT
- | TRBD2 | TRBJ2-5 | TRBV9 | CASSVAAGASGETQYF | TGTGCCAGCAGCGTAGCGGCGGGAGCTTCCGGAGAGACCCAGTACTTC
- | - | TRBJ2-1 | TRBV10-3 | CAISEPRGEQFF | TGTGCCATCAGTGAGCCCCGGGGAGAGCAGTTCTTC
- | - | TRBJ2-3 | TRBV7-9 | CASRAGISLDTQYF | TGTGCCAGCAGGGCGGGAATTAGTTTGGATACGCAGTATTTT
- | TRBD2 | TRBJ2-1 | TRBV28 | CASSLMVSGSSYNEQFF | TGTGCCAGCAGTTTAATGGTTAGCGGGAGCTCCTACAATGAGCAGTTCTTC
- | - | TRBJ2-2 | TRBV5-1 | CASSLTHTTGELFF | TGCGCCAGCAGCTTGACTCACACCACCGGGGAGCTGTTTTTT
- | TRBD2 | TRBJ2-3 | TRBV13 | CASSREGLAGGSTDTQYF | TGTGCCAGCAGCCGAGAGGGACTAGCGGGAGGAAGCACAGATACGCAGTATTTT
- | TRBD2 | TRBJ2-7 | TRBV5-1 | CASSSGLAGSYEQYF | TGCGCCAGCAGCTCGGGACTAGCGGGGTCCTACGAGCAGTACTTC
- | TRBD1 | TRBJ1-3 | TRBV6-7 | CASRGTGECSGNTIYF | TGTGCCAGCAGGGGGACAGGGGAGTGCTCTGGAAACACCATATATTTT
- | TRBD1 | TRBJ1-5 | TRBV19 | CASRKPGQGSSQPQHF | TGTGCCAGTAGGAAGCCGGGACAGGGGTCTAGTCAGCCCCAGCATTTT
- | - | TRBJ2-7 | TRBV4-3 | CASSFEGGQNTYEQYF | TGCGCCAGCAGCTTCGAGGGAGGACAGAACACCTACGAGCAGTACTTC
- | - | TRBJ2-7 | TRBV7-9 | CASSLARAGEQYF | TGTGCCAGCAGCTTAGCGCGGGCGGGGGAGCAGTACTTC
- | TRBD1 | TRBJ1-1 | TRBV27 | CASTRQGGSGNTEAFF | TGTGCCAGCACCCGACAGGGGGGATCGGGGAACACTGAAGCTTTCTTT
- | - | TRBJ2-5 | TRBV10-3 | CAISDRGETQYF | TGTGCCATCAGTGACCGCGGAGAGACCCAGTACTTC
- | TRBD2 | TRBJ2-1 | TRBV11-2 | CASSLLAGGEQFF | TGTGCCAGCAGCTTACTAGCGGGAGGTGAGCAGTTCTTC
- | TRBD1 | TRBJ2-7 | TRBV28 | CASSSPDRDEQYF | TGTGCCAGCAGCTCACCGGACAGGGACGAGCAGTACTTC
- | - | TRBJ2-3 | TRBV11-2 | CASSHSKPDTQYF | TGTGCCAGCAGCCACTCAAAACCGGATACGCAGTATTTT
- | TRBD2 | TRBJ2-3 | TRBV7-9 | CASSPGGVSTDTQYF | TGTGCCAGCAGCCCGGGGGGGGTGAGCACAGATACGCAGTATTTT
- | TRBD1 | TRBJ2-2 | TRBV5-1 | CASSVGTEAGELFF | TGCGCCAGCAGCGTTGGGACAGAGGCCGGGGAGCTGTTTTTT
- | - | TRBJ2-2 | TRBV7-9 | CASSLASGNIGELFF | TGTGCCAGCAGCTTAGCCTCCGGCAATATCGGGGAGCTGTTTTTT
- | TRBD2 | TRBJ2-1 | TRBV7-9 | CASSAGLAGGRPGNEQFF | TGTGCCAGCAGCGCGGGACTAGCGGGAGGAAGGCCGGGGAATGAGCAGTTCTTC
- | - | TRBJ1-2 | TRBV25-1 | CASSQPIYGYTF | TGTGCCAGCAGCCAACCTATCTATGGCTACACCTTC
- | TRBD1 | TRBJ1-1 | TRBV5-4 | CASSYTRTGVAFF | TGTGCCAGCAGCTACACCAGGACAGGGGTCGCTTTCTTT
- | TRBD2 | TRBJ2-3 | TRBV7-3 | CASSFSGATDTQYF | TGTGCCAGCAGCTTTAGCGGGGCCACAGATACGCAGTATTTT
- | - | TRBJ1-1 | TRBV5-4 | CASSLGPGLNTEAFF | TGTGCCAGCAGCTTGGGTCCAGGGCTAAACACTGAAGCTTTCTTT
- | TRBD1 | TRBJ1-3 | TRBV28 | CASRYDRNTGAGNTIYF | TGTGCCAGCAGATACGACCGAAATACAGGGGCCGGAAACACCATATATTTT
- | - | TRBJ1-5 | TRBV9 | CASSVGVHRDQPQHF | TGTGCCAGCAGCGTAGGAGTCCACAGGGATCAGCCCCAGCATTTT
- | - | TRBJ2-1 | TRBV5-1 | CASRLQDWLKEQFF | TGCGCCAGCAGACTGCAGGACTGGCTAAAAGAGCAGTTCTTC
- | TRBD1 | TRBJ2-7 | TRBV7-7 | CASSSGQGDEQYF | TGTGCTAGCAGCTCGGGACAGGGAGACGAGCAGTACTTC
- | - | TRBJ2-3 | TRBV6-5 | CASSYVGPGDTQYF | TGTGCCAGCAGTTACGTGGGACCTGGAGATACGCAGTATTTT
- | - | TRBJ1-1 | TRBV20-1 | CSSTTDTEAFF | TGCAGTTCGACGACGGACACTGAAGCTTTCTTT
- | - | TRBJ1-1 | TRBV7-9 | CASSFSGANTEAFF | TGTGCCAGCAGCTTCTCAGGGGCGAACACTGAAGCTTTCTTT
- | TRBD2 | TRBJ2-5 | TRBV2 | CASGGRGGETQYF | TGTGCCAGCGGAGGAAGGGGAGGGGAGACCCAGTACTTC